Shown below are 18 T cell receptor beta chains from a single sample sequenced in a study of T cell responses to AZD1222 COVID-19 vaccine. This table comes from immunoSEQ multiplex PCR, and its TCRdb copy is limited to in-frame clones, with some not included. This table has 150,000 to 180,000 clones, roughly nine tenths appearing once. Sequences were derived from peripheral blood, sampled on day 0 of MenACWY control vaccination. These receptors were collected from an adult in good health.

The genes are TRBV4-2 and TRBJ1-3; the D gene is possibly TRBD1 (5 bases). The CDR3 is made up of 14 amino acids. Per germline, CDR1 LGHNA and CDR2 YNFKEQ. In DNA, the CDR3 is TGTGCAACAGGAGGGGTTCTGTCTGGAAACACCATATATTTT. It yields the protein CATGGVLSGNTIYF.

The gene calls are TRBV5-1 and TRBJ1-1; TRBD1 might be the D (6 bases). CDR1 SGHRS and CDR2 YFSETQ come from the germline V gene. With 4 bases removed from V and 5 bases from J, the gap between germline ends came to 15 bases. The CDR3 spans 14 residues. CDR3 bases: TGCGCCAGCAGCCTGGCAGGGGCGAAGACTGAAGCTTTCTTT. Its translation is CASSLAGAKTEAFF.

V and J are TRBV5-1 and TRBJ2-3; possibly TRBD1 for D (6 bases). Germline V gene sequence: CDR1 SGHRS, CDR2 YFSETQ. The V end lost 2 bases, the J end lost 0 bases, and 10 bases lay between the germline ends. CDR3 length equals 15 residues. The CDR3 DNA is TGCGCCAGCAGCTTACAGGGCTCTAGCACAGATACGCAGTATTTT. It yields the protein CASSLQGSSTDTQYF.

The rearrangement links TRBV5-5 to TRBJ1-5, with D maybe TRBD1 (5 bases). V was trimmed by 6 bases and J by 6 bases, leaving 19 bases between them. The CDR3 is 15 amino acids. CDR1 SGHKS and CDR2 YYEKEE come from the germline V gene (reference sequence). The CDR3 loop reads CASTLRTGLGQPQHF. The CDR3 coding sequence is TGTGCCAGCACCTTACGTACAGGTTTGGGTCAGCCCCAGCATTTT.

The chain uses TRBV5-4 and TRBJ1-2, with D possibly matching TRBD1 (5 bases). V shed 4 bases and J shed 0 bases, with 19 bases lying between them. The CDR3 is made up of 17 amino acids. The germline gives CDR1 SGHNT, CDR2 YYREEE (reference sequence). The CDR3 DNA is TGTGCCAGCAGCCTCGGACTCAACAGGTTTTCTAACTATGGCTACACCTTC. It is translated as CASSLGLNRFSNYGYTF.

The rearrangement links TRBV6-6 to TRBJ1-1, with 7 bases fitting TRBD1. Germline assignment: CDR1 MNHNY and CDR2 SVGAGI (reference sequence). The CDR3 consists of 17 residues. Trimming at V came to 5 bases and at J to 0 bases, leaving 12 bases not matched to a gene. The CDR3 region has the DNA TGTGCCAGCAGTCTACCCGGGACAGAATACATGAACACTGAAGCTTTCTTT. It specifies CASSLPGTEYMNTEAFF.

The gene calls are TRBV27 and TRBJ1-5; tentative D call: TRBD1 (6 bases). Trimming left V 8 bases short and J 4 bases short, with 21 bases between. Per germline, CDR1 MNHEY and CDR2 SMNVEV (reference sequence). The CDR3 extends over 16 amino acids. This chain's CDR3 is CASRPWINDRNQPQHF. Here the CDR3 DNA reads TGTGCCAGCCGCCCATGGATTAACGACAGGAATCAGCCCCAGCATTTT.

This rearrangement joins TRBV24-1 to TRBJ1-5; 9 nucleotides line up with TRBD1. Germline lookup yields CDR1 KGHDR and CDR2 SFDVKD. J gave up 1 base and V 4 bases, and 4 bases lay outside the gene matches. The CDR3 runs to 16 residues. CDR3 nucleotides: TGTGCCACCAGTGAGTCGGGACAGGGAAGCAATCAGCCCCAGCATTTT. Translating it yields CATSESGQGSNQPQHF.

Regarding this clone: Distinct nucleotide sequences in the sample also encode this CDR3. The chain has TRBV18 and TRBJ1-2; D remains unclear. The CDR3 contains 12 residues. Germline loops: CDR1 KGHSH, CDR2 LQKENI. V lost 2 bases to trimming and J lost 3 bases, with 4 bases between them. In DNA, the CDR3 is TGTGCCAGCTCACCAAGTGACTATGGCTACACCTTC. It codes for CASSPSDYGYTF.

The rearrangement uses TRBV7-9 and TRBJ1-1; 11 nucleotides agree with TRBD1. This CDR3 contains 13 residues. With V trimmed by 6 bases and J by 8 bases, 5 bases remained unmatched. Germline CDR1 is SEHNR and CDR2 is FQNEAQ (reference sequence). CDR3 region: CASRYGQGAEAFF. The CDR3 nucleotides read TGTGCCAGCAGATACGGACAGGGGGCGGAAGCTTTCTTT.

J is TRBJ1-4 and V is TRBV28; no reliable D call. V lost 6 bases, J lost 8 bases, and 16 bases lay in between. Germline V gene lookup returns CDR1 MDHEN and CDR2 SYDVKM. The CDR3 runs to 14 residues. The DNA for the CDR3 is TGTGCCAGCAGCTTACAGACGCCGCTAGAAAAACTGTTTTTT. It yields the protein CASSLQTPLEKLFF.

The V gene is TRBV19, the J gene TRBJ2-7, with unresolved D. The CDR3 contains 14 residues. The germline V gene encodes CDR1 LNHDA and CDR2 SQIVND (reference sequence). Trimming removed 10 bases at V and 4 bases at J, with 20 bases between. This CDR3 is CATAKGCTAYEQYV. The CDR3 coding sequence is TGTGCCACCGCTAAGGGTTGTACCGCATACGAGCAGTACGTC.

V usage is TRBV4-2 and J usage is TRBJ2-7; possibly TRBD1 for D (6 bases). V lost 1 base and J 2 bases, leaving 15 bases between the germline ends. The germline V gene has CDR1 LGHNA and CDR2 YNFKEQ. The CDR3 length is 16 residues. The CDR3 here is CASSQGTGNSAYEQYF. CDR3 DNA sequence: TGTGCCAGCAGCCAAGGTACAGGGAACAGCGCCTACGAGCAGTACTTC.

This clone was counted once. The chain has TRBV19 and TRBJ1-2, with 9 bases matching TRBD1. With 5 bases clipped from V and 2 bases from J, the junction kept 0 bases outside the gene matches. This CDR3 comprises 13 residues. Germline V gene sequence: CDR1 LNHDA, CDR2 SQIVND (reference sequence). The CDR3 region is CASSGTGNYGYTF. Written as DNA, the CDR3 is TGTGCCAGTAGTGGGACAGGGAACTATGGCTACACCTTC.

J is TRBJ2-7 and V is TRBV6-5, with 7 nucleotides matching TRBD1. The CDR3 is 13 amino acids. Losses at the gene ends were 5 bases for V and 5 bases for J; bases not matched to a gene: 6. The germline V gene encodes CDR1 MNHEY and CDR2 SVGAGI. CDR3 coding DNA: TGTGCCAGCAGTCTTACAGGGGACCACGAGCAGTACGTC. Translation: CASSLTGDHEQYV.

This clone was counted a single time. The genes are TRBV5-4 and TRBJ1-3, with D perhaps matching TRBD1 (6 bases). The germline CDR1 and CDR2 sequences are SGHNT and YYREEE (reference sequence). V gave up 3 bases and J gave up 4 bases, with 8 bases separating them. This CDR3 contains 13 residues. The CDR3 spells CASSSQGGNTIYF. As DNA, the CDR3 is TGTGCCAGCAGCTCTCAGGGGGGAAACACCATATATTTT.

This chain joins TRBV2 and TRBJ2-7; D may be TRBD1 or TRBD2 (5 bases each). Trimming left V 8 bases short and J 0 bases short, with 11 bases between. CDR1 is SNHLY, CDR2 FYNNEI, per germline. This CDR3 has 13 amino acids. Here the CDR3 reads CASGDVGSYEQYF. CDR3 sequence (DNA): TGTGCCAGCGGGGACGTGGGCTCCTACGAGCAGTACTTC. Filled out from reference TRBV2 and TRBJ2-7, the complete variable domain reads EPEVTQTPSHQVTQMGQEVILRCVPISNHLYFYWYRQILGQKVEFLVSFYNNEISEKSEIFDDQFSVERPDGSNFTLKIRSTKLEDSAMYFCASGDVGSYEQYFGPGTRLTVT.

The CDR3 spells CSGRVGNTGELFF. For the CDR3, the DNA is TGCAGCGGGCGGGTAGGGAACACCGGGGAGCTGTTTTTT. The chain is built from TRBV29-1 and TRBJ2-2; TRBD2 is a possible D gene (5 bases). Germline loops: CDR1 SQVTM, CDR2 ANQGSEA. This CDR3 has 13 amino acids. Between the trimmed V and J ends, which lost 7 bases and 1 base, there was a span of 10 bases.